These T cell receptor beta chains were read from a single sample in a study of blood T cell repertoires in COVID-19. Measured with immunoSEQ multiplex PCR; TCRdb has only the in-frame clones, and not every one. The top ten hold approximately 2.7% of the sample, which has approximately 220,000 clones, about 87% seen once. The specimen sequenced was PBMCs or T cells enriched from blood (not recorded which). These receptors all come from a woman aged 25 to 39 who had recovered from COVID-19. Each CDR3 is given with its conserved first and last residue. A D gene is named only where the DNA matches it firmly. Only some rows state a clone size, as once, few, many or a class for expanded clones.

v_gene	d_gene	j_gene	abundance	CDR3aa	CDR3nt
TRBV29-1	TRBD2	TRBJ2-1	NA	CSTTGGYNEQFF	TGCAGTACTACGGGGGGGTACAATGAGCAGTTCTTC
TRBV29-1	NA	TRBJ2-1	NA	CSVEDTETAYNEQFF	TGCAGCGTTGAAGATACTGAGACAGCCTACAATGAGCAGTTCTTC
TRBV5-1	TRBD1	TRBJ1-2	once	CASSSHSTGGGSYGYTF	TGCGCCAGCAGCTCCCACTCCACAGGGGGCGGCAGCTATGGCTACACCTTC
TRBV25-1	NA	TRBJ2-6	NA	CASSGSGANVLTF	TGTGCCAGCAGCGGCTCTGGGGCCAACGTCCTGACTTTC
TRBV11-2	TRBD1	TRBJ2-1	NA	CASSLLPDRAAYNEQFF	TGTGCCAGCAGCTTACTTCCCGACAGGGCTGCATACAATGAGCAGTTCTTC
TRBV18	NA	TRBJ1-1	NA	CASSPGRGTEAFF	TGTGCCAGCTCGCCGGGAAGGGGGACTGAAGCTTTCTTT
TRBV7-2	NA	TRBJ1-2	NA	CASSLVAGSYGYTF	TGTGCCAGCAGCTTAGTAGCTGGAAGCTATGGCTACACCTTC
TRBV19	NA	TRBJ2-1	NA	CASTGRNEQFF	TGTGCCAGTACAGGTAGGAATGAGCAGTTCTTC
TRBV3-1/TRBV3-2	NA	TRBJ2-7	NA	CASSQGGGPYEQYF	TGTGCCAGCAGCCAAGGAGGGGGTCCCTACGAGCAGTACTTC
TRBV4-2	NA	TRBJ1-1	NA	CASSQDFEGMNTEAFF	TGTGCCAGCAGCCAAGATTTTGAGGGCATGAACACTGAAGCTTTCTTT
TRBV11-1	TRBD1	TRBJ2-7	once	CASLGQPPDEQYF	TGTGCCAGCCTGGGACAGCCCCCCGACGAGCAGTACTTC
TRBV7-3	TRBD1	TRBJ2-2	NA	CASSRDSYRGRNTGELFF	TGTGCCAGCAGCCGAGACAGTTACAGGGGGCGAAACACCGGGGAGCTGTTTTTT
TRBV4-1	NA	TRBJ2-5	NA	CASSPAGLETQYF	TGCGCCAGCAGCCCCGCCGGGTTGGAGACCCAGTACTTC
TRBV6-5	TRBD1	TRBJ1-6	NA	CASTPGRGLGSPLHF	TGTGCCAGCACGCCCGGCAGGGGGCTCGGTTCACCCCTCCACTTT
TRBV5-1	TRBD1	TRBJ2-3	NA	CASSLAGGTGGTDTQYF	TGCGCCAGCAGCTTGGCCGGGGGGACAGGGGGCACAGATACGCAGTATTTT
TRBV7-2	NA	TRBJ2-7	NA	CASSSTITGKSEQYF	TGTGCCAGCAGCTCAACTATAACCGGCAAGAGCGAGCAGTACTTC
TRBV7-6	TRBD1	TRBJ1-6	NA	CASSKQGSSYNSPLHF	TGTGCCAGCAGCAAACAGGGGAGCTCCTATAATTCACCCCTCCACTTT
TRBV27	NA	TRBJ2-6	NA	CATWTASSGANVLTF	TGTGCCACATGGACAGCTTCCTCTGGGGCCAACGTCCTGACTTTC
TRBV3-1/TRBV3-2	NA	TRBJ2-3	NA	CASSQEPGGADTQYF	TGTGCCAGCAGCCAAGAACCTGGAGGAGCAGATACGCAGTATTTT
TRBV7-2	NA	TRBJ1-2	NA	CASSLEQGYGYTF	TGTGCCAGCAGCTTAGAACAGGGATATGGCTACACCTTC
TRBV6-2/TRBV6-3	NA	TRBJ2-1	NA	CASSYLNNEQFF	TGTGCCAGCAGTTACTTAAACAATGAGCAGTTCTTC
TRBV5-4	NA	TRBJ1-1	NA	CASSLDGMSRNTEAFF	TGTGCCAGCAGCTTGGACGGGATGAGCAGAAACACTGAAGCTTTCTTT
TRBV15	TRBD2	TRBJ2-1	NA	CATSRRAGGRNEQFF	TGTGCCACCAGCAGACGAGCGGGGGGGCGCAATGAGCAGTTCTTC
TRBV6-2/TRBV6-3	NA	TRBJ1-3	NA	CASSIVRVPGNTIYF	TGTGCCAGCAGCATAGTCCGGGTTCCTGGAAACACCATATATTTT
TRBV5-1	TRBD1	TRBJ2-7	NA	CASSLGTGGDYEQYF	TGCGCCAGCAGCTTGGGGACAGGGGGCGATTACGAGCAGTACTTC
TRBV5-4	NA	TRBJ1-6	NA	CASSLVRGITSYNSPLHF	TGTGCCAGCAGCTTGGTTCGCGGGATCACGTCCTATAATTCACCCCTCCACTTT
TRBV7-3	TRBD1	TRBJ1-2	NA	CASSPQQTGLDGYTF	TGTGCCAGCAGCCCCCAGCAGACAGGGCTGGATGGCTACACCTTC
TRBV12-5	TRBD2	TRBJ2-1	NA	CASAAGGRQFF	TGTGCTAGTGCAGCGGGAGGGAGGCAGTTCTTC
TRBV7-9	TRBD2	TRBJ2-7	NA	CASSPGGSYEQYF	TGTGCCAGCAGCCCGGGGGGATCCTACGAGCAGTACTTC
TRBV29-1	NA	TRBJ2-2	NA	CSVSLGNTGELFF	TGCAGCGTGTCGCTAGGGAACACCGGGGAGCTGTTTTTT
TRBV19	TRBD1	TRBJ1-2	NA	CASSPRTGDGYTF	TGTGCCAGTAGTCCCCGTACAGGGGATGGCTACACCTTC
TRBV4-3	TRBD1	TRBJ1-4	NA	CASGDRASTNEKLFF	TGCGCCAGCGGTGACAGGGCCTCAACTAATGAAAAACTGTTTTTT
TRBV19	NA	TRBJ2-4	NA	CASTTSGVRENIQYF	TGTGCCAGTACCACTTCAGGGGTAAGAGAAAACATTCAGTACTTC
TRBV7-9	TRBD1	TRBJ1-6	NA	CASSGYRDSNSPLHF	TGTGCCAGCAGTGGGTACCGGGACAGCAATTCACCCCTCCACTTT
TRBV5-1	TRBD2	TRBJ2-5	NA	CASSLEPLAGGETQYF	TGCGCCAGCAGCTTGGAGCCCCTAGCGGGGGGAGAGACCCAGTACTTC
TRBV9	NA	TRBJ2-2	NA	CASSGRGHANTGELFF	TGTGCCAGCAGCGGCCGGGGACATGCGAACACCGGGGAGCTGTTTTTT
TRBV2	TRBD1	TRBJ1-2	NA	CASSDSDRAFGYTF	TGTGCCAGCAGTGATTCGGACAGGGCGTTTGGCTACACCTTC
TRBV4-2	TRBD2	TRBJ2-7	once	CASSQGAGGRGEQYF	TGTGCCAGCAGCCAAGGAGCGGGGGGGCGAGGGGAGCAGTACTTC
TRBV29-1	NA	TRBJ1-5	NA	CSVLEPRYFSNQPQHF	TGCAGCGTTCTCGAACCCAGGTATTTTAGCAATCAGCCCCAGCATTTT
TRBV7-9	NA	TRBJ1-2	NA	CASSSAGGGYTF	TGTGCCAGCAGCTCGGCCGGGGGAGGCTACACCTTC
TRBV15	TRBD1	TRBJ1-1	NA	CATSRGDGQGAWLNTEAFF	TGTGCCACCAGCAGAGGGGACGGACAGGGGGCATGGCTGAACACTGAAGCTTTCTTT
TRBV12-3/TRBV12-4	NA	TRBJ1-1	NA	CASRTVAEAFF	TGTGCCAGCAGGACCGTAGCCGAAGCTTTCTTT
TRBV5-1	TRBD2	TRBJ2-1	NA	CASSTGLAGGGDEQFF	TGCGCCAGCAGCACCGGACTAGCGGGGGGAGGTGATGAGCAGTTCTTC
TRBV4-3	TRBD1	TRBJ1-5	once	CASSQGTGNQPQHF	TGCGCCAGCAGCCAAGGGACAGGGAATCAGCCCCAGCATTTT
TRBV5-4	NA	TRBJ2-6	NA	CASSSPPGSGANVLTF	TGTGCCAGCAGCTCGCCCCCAGGCTCTGGGGCCAACGTCCTGACTTTC
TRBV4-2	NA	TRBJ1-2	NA	CASSQEVASFEKGYTF	TGTGCCAGCAGCCAAGAAGTCGCAAGCTTTGAGAAAGGCTACACCTTC
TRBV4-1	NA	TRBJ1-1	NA	CASSQDSGPNTEAFF	TGCGCCAGCAGCCAAGATTCAGGGCCGAACACTGAAGCTTTCTTT
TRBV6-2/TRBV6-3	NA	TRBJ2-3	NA	CASSYRGLDTQYF	TGTGCCAGCAGTTACAGGGGACTAGATACGCAGTATTTT
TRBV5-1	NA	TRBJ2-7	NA	CASSPQPGGRQVLHEQYF	TGCGCCAGCAGCCCCCAACCTGGCGGTCGACAGGTCTTGCACGAGCAGTACTTC
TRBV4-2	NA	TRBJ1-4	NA	CASSQELSGYATNEKLFF	TGTGCCAGCAGCCAAGAACTCTCAGGTTATGCAACTAATGAAAAACTGTTTTTT
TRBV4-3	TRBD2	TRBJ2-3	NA	CASSISGGTSTDTQYF	TGCGCCAGCTCGATATCGGGGGGAACTAGCACAGATACGCAGTATTTT
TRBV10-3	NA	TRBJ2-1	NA	CAISEPEGGEQFF	TGTGCCATCAGTGAGCCAGAGGGTGGTGAGCAGTTCTTC